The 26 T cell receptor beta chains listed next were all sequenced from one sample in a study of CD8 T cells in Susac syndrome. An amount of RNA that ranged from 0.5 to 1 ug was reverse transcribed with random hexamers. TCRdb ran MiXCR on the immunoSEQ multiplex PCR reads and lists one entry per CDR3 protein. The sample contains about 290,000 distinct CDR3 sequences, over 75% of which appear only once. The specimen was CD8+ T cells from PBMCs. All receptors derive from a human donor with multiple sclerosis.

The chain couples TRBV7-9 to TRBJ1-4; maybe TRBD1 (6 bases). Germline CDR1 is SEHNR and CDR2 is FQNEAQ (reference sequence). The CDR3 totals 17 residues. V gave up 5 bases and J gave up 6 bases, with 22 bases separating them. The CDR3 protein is CASSQNRVGPLHEKLFF. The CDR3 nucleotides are TGTGCCAGCAGCCAGAACAGGGTCGGACCTCTGCATGAAAAACTGTTTTTT.

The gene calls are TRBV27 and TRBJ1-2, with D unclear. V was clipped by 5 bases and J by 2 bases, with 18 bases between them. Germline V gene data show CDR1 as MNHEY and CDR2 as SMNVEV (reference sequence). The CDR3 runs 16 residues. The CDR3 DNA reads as TGTGCCAGCAGTCCAACCCCCTGGGCGGTGAACTATGGCTACACCTTC. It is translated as CASSPTPWAVNYGYTF.

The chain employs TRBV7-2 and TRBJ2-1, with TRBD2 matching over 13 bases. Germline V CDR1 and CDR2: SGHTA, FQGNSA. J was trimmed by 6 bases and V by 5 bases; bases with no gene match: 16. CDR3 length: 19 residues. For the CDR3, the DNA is TGTGCCAGCAGCATGACGACGGCCCTCGGGACTAGCGGGATCAATGAGCAGTTCTTC. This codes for CASSMTTALGTSGINEQFF.

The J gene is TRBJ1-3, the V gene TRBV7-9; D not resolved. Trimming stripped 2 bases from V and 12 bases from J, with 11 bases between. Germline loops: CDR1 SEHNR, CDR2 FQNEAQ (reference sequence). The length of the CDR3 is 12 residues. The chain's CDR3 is CASSLRADRIYF. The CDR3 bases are TGTGCCAGCAGCTTACGGGCGGACCGCATATATTTT.

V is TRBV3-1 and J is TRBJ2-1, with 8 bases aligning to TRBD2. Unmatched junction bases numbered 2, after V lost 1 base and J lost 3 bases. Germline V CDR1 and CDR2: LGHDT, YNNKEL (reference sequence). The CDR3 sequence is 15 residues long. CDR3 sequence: CASSQVGTSYNEQFF. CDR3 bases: TGTGCCAGCAGCCAAGTCGGGACTAGCTACAATGAGCAGTTCTTC.

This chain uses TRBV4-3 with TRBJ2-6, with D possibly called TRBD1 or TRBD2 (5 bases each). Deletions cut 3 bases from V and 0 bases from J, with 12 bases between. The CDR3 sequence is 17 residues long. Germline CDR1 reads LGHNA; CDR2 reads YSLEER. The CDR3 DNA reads TGCGCCAGCAGCCAGAAACCTGGGGGCTCTGGGGCCAACGTCCTGACTTTC. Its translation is CASSQKPGGSGANVLTF.

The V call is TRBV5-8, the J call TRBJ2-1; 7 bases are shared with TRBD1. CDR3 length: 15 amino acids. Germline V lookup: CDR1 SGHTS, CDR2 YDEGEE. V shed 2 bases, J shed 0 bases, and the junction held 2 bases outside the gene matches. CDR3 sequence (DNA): TGTGCCAGCAGCTTTCGGGACAGCTCCTACAATGAGCAGTTCTTC. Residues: CASSFRDSSYNEQFF.

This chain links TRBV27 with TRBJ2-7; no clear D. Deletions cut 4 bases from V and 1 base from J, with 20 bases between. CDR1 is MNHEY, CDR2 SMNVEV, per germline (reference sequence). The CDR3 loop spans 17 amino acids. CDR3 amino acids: CASSWSSFSKPSYEQYF. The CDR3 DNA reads TGTGCCAGCAGTTGGAGCTCCTTCTCTAAACCTTCCTACGAGCAGTACTTC.

The DNA of the CDR3 is TGTGCCAGCAGCCAAGCAGTTGGTGTCTCCTACGAGCAGTACTTC. Translating gives CASSQAVGVSYEQYF. V and J are TRBV3-1 and TRBJ2-7; D gene uncertain. CDR1 and CDR2 from the germline V gene are LGHDT and YNNKEL (reference sequence). The CDR3 sequence is 15 residues long. V lost 1 base, J lost 0 bases, and 10 bases lay in between.

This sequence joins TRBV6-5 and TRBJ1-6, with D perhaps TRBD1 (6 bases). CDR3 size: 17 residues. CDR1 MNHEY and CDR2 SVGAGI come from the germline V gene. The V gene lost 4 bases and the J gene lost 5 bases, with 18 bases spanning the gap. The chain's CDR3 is CASSLTFFQGNNSPLHF. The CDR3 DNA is TGTGCCAGCAGTTTAACCTTTTTTCAGGGGAATAATTCACCCCTCCACTTT.

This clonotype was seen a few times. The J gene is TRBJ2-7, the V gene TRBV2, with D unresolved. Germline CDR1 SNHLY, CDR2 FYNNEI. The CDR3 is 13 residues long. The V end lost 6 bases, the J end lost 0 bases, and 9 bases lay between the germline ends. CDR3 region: CASSPGSSYEQYF. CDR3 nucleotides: TGTGCCAGCAGCCCAGGTAGCTCCTACGAGCAGTACTTC. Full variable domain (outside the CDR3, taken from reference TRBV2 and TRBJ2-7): EPEVTQTPSHQVTQMGQEVILRCVPISNHLYFYWYRQILGQKVEFLVSFYNNEISEKSEIFDDQFSVERPDGSNFTLKIRSTKLEDSAMYFCASSPGSSYEQYFGPGTRLTVT.

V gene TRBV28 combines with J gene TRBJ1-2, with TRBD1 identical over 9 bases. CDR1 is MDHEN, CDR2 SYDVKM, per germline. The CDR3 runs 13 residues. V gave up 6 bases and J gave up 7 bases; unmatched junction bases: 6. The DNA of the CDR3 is TGTGCCAGCAGCCCGGGACAGGGTGGTGGCTACACCTTC. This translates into CASSPGQGGGYTF.

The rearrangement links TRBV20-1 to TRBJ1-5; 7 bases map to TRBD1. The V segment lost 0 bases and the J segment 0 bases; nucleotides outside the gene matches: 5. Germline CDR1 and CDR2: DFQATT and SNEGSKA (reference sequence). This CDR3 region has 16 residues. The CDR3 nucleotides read TGCAGTGCTAGAGACCCGGGACAGTATAGCAATCAGCCCCAGCATTTT. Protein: CSARDPGQYSNQPQHF.

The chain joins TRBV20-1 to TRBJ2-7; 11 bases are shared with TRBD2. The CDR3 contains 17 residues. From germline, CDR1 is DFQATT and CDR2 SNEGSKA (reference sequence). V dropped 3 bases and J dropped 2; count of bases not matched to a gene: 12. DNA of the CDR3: TGCAGTGCTAGCCCCCTACACGGGACTAGCGGAGCCTACGAGCAGTACTTC. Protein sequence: CSASPLHGTSGAYEQYF.

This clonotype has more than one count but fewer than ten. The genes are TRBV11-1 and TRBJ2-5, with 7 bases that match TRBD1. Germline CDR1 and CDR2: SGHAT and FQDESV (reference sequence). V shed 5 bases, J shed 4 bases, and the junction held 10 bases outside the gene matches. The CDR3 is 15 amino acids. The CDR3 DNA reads TGTGCCAGCAGCAACCTTTGGGACAGTGCAGAGACCCAGTACTTC. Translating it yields CASSNLWDSAETQYF.

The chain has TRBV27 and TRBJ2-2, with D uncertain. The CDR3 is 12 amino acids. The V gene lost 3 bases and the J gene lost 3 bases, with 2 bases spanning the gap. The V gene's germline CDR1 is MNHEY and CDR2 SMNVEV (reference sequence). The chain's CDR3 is CASSFHTGELFF. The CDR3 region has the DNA TGTGCCAGCAGTTTTCACACCGGGGAGCTGTTTTTT.

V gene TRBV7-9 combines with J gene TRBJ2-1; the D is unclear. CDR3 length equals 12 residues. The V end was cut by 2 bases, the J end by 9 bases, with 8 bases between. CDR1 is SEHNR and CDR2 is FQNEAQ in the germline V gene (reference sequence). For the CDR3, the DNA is TGTGCCAGCAGCTTAAGACACGTTGAGCAGTTCTTC. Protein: CASSLRHVEQFF.

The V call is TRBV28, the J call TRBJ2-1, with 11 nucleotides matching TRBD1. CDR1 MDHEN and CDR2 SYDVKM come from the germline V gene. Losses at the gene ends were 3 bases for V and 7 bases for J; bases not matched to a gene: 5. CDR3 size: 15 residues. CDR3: CASSLDRGPRNEQFF. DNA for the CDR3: TGTGCCAGCAGTTTGGACAGGGGGCCGAGAAATGAGCAGTTCTTC. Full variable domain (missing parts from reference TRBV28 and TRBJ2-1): DVKVTQSSRYLVKRTGEKVFLECVQDMDHENMFWYRQDPGLGLRLIYFSYDVKMKEKGDIPEGYSVSREKKERFSLILESASTNQTSMYLCASSLDRGPRNEQFFGPGTRLTVL.

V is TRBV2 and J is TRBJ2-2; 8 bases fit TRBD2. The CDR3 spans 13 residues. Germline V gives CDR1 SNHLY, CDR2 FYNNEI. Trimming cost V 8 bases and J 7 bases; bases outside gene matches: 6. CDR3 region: CASFLAGGGELFF. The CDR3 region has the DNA TGTGCCAGCTTCCTCGCGGGAGGCGGGGAGCTGTTTTTT.

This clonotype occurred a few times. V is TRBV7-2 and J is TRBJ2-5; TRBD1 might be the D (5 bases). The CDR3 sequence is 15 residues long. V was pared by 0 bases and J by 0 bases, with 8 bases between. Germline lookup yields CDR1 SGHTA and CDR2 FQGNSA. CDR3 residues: CASSLAAGHQETQYF. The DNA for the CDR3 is TGTGCCAGCAGCTTAGCGGCAGGGCACCAAGAGACCCAGTACTTC.

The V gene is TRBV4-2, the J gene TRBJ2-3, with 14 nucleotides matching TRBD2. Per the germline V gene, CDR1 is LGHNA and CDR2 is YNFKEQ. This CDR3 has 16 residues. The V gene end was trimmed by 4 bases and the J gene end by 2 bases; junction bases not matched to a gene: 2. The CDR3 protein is CASSPGLAGDTDTQYF. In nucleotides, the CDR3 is TGTGCCAGCAGCCCGGGACTAGCGGGGGACACAGATACGCAGTATTTT.

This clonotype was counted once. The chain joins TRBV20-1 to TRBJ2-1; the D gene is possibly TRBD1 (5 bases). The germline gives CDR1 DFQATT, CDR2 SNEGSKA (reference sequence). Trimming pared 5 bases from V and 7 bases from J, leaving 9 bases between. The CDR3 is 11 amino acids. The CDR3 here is CSARQGNEQFF. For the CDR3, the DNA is TGCAGTGCTCGTCAGGGAAATGAGCAGTTCTTC.

The CDR3 nucleotides read TGTGCCAGCAGCTTAGTGTCTCCAGGGTCGAATGGCTACACCTTC. Translation: CASSLVSPGSNGYTF. The chain has TRBV7-9 and TRBJ1-2, with D maybe TRBD1 (5 bases). The length of the CDR3 is 15 residues. Per the germline V gene, CDR1 is SEHNR and CDR2 is FQNEAQ (reference sequence). Trimming took 1 base from V and 6 from J, leaving 15 bases between them.

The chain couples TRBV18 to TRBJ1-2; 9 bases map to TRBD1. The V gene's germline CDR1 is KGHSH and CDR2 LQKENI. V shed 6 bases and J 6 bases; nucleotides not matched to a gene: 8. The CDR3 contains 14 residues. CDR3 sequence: CASSPRDRVDGYTF. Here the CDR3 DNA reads TGTGCCAGCTCGCCCCGGGACAGGGTTGATGGCTACACCTTC. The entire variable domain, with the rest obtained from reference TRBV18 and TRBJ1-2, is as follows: NAGVMQNPRHLVRRRGQEARLRCSPMKGHSHVYWYRQLPEEGLKFMVYLQKENIIDESGMPKERFSAEFPKEGPSILRIQQVVRGDSAAYFCASSPRDRVDGYTFGSGTRLTVV.

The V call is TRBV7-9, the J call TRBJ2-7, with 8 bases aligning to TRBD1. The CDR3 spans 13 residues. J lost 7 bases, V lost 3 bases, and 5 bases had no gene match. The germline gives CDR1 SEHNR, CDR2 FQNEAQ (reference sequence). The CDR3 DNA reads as TGTGCCAGCAGCTTCGGACAGGGTTGGGAGCAGTACTTC. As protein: CASSFGQGWEQYF.

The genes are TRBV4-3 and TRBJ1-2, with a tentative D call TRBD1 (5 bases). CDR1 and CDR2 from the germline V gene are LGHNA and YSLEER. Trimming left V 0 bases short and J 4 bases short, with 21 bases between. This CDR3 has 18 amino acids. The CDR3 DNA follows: TGCGCCAGCAGCCAAGATAGGGGACCCTCGGGGGGACCCTATGGCTACACCTTC. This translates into CASSQDRGPSGGPYGYTF.